The source of this T cell receptor beta chain is a study of blood T cell repertoires in COVID-19. Overall study: Spain, Italy and the United States supplied samples that represented acute and convalescent COVID-19.

Between the trimmed V and J ends, which lost 0 bases and 5 bases, there was a span of 7 bases. CDR3 size: 13 residues. Germline values: CDR1 SGHTA, CDR2 FQGTGA. In the original analysis: Estimated nucleated cell counts came from reference gene primer amplification. Assay: immunoSEQ multiplex PCR; the TCRdb copy retains only in-frame clones and omits some. V, J and clone size are taken as reported in that table, and D and trimming were inferred from the DNA itself. Counted here are some 130,000 clones, roughly 88% occurring once; the ten biggest clones make up 10%. The J gene is TRBJ2-5, the V gene TRBV7-3, with D possibly TRBD2 on 5 matching bases. The sequence was obtained from a middle-aged man with acute or convalescent COVID-19. Sequencing was done on a sample of peripheral blood. The CDR3 loop reads CASSLTREETQYF. In DNA form, the CDR3 reads TGTGCCAGCAGCTTAACTAGGGAGGAGACCCAGTACTTC.